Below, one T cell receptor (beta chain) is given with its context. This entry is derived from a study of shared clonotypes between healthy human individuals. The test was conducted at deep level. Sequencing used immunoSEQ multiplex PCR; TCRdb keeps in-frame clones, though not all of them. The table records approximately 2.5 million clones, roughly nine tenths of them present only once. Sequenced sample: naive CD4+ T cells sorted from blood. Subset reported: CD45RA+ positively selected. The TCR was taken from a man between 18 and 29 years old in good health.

The CDR3 region has the DNA TGTGCCTGGAGTCAAATAGAAAACAGGTCAGGAGAGACCCAGTACTTC. Translating gives CAWSQIENRSGETQYF. The chain joins TRBV30 to TRBJ2-5; perhaps TRBD1 as D (5 bases). The CDR3 sequence is 16 residues long. In germline, CDR1 is GTSNPN, CDR2 SVGIG (reference sequence). V lost 2 bases, J lost 4 bases, and 20 bases lay in between.